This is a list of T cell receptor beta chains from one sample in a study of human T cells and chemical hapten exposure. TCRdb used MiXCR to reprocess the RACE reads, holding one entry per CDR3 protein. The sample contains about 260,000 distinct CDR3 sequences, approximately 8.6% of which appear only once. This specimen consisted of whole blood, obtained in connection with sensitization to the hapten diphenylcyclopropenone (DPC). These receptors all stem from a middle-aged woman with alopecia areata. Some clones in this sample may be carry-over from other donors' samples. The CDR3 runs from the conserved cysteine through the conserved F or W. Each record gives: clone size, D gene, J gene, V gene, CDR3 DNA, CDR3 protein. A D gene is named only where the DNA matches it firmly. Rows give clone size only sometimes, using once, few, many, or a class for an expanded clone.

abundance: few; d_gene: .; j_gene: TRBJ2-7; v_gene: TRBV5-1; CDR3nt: TGCGCCAGCAGCTTTTTATCGGACTACGAGCAGTACTTC; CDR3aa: CASSFLSDYEQYF
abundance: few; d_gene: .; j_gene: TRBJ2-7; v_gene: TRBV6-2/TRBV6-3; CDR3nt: TGTGCCAGCAGTTTCATCCTATCCGGGACCGACAGATACGAGCAGTACTTC; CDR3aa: CASSFILSGTDRYEQYF
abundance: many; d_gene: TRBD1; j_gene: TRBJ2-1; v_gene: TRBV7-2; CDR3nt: TGTGCCAGCAGCTCAGGGGGCTCCTACAATGAGCAGTTCTTC; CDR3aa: CASSSGGSYNEQFF
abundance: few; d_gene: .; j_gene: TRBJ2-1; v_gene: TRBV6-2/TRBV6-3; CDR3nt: TGTGCCACGTCGGACAGCTACAATGAGCAGTTCTTC; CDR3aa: CATSDSYNEQFF
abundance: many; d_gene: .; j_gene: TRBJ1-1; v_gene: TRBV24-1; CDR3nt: TGTGCCCGAACCCGCTCGGTAGGAGCTTTCTTT; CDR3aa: CARTRSVGAFF
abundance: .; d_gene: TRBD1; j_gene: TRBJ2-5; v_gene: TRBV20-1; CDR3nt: TGCAGTGCACACCACTCCGGGACAGGGGAAGAGACCCAGTACTTC; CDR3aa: CSAHHSGTGEETQYF
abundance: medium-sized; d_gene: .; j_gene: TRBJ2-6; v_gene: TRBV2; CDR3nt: TGTGCCAGCAGCCCCGGCAGCTCTGGGGCCAACGTCCTGACTTTC; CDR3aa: CASSPGSSGANVLTF
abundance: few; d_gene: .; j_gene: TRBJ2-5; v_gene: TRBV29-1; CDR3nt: TGCAGCGTTGACGACCAGTACTTC; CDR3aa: CSVDDQYF
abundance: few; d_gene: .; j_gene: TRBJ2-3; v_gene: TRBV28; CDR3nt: TGTGCCAGCAGAGAACCCGACGGCCCGGAACGAACGCAGTATTTT; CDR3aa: CASREPDGPERTQYF
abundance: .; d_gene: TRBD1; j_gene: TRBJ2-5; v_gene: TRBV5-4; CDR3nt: TGTGCCAGCAGCCCGGGACAGGGGGTTTATACCCAGTACTTC; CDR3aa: CASSPGQGVYTQYF
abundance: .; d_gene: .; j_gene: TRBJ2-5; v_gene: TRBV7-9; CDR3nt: TGTGCCAGCAGCCAAACAGGGTTGGGGGAGACCCAGTACTTC; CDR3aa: CASSQTGLGETQYF
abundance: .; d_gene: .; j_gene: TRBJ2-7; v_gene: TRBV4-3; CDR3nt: TGCGCCAGCAGCCAAGAGGCCCCGGGAGTGAGCCTCTACGAGCAGTACTTC; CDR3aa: CASSQEAPGVSLYEQYF
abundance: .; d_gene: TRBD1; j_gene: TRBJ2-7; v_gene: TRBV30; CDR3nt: TGTGCCTGGAACAGGGGAGCGTCCGAGCAGTACTTC; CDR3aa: CAWNRGASEQYF
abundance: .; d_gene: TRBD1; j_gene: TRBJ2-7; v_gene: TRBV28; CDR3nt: TGTGCCAGCAGCGAGACGGGGACAGGGTCCTACGAGCAGTACTTC; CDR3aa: CASSETGTGSYEQYF
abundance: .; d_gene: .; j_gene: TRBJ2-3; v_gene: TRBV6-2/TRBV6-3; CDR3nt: TGTGCCAGCAAGAGAGGAGCAGATACGCAGTATTTT; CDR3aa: CASKRGADTQYF
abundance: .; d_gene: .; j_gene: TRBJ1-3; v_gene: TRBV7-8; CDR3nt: TGTGCCAGCAGCCCTACCCCAGGGTTCTCTGGAAACACCATATATTTT; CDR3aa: CASSPTPGFSGNTIYF
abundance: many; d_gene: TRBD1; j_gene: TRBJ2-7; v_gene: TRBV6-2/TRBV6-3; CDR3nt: TGTGCCAGCAGTTACCACGTTTCCTTCGGGACAGGGGGCGTCGAGCAGTACTTC; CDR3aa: CASSYHVSFGTGGVEQYF
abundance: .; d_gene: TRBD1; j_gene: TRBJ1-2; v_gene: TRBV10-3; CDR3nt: TGTGCCATCAGTGGACCGGGACAGGGAGTAATCGGCTACACCTTC; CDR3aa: CAISGPGQGVIGYTF
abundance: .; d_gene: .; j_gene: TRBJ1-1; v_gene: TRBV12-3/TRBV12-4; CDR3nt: TGTGCCAGCAGTCCACGGATCTATGCCCATCGGAACACTGAAGCTTTCTTT; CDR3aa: CASSPRIYAHRNTEAFF
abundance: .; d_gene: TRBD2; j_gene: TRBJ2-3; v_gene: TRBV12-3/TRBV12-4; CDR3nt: TGTGCCAGCAGCATGGGACTAGCGGGAGGGGGTACGCAGTATTTT; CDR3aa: CASSMGLAGGGTQYF
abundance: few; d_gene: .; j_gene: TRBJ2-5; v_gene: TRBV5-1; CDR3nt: TGCGCCAGCAGCTCACAGCCAAGTCAAGAGACCCAGTACTTC; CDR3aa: CASSSQPSQETQYF
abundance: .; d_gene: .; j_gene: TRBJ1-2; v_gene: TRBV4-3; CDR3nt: TGCGCCAGCAGCCAAGGGGACACTGGCTATGGCTACACCTTC; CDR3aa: CASSQGDTGYGYTF
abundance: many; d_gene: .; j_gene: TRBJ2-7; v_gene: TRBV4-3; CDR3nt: TGCGCCAGCAGCCAAGAATGGGGAATTACCTACGAGCAGTACTTC; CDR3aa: CASSQEWGITYEQYF
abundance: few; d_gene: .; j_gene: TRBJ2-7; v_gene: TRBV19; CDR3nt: TGTGCCACCAAAGAAGACCGTAGCTACGAGCAGTACTTC; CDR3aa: CATKEDRSYEQYF
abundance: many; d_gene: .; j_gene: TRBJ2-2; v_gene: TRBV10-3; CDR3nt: TGTGCCATCAGTGATCACGGAAGGGGGGTCTCCACCGGGGAGCTGTTTTTT; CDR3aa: CAISDHGRGVSTGELFF
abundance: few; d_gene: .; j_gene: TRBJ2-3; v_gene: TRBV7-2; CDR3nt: TGTGCCAGCAGCCGACTGGTAACGGGCACAGATACGCAGTATTTT; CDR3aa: CASSRLVTGTDTQYF
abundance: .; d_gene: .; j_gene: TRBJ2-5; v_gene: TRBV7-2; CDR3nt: TGTGCCAGCAGCCCTGACCCGCCCCAAGAGACCCAGTACTTC; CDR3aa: CASSPDPPQETQYF
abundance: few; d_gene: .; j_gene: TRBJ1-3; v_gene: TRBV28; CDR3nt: TGTGCCAGCAGTTTAGGACTGATCTCTGGAAACACCATATATTTT; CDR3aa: CASSLGLISGNTIYF
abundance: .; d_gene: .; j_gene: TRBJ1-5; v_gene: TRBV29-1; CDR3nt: TGCAGCGTTCTGCTTAGCAATCAGCCCCAGCATTTT; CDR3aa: CSVLLSNQPQHF
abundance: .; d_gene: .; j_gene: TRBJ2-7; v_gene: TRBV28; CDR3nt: TGTGCCAGCAAGGGCCGGGGTCAAGCAGACTACGAGCAGTACTTC; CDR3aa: CASKGRGQADYEQYF
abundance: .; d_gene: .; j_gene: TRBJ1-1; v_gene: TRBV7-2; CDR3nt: TGTGCCAGCAGCTTGAAGAGCCTACTGAACACTGAAGCTTTCTTT; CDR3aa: CASSLKSLLNTEAFF
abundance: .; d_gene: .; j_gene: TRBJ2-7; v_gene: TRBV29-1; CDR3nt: TGCAGCGGGGGGGACAGCACCACCTACGAGCAGTACTTC; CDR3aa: CSGGDSTTYEQYF
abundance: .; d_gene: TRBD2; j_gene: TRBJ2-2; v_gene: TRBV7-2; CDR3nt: TGTGCCAGCAGCGAAACTAGCGGGATAAACACCGGGGAGCTGTTTTTT; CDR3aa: CASSETSGINTGELFF
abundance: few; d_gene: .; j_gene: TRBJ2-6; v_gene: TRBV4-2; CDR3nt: TGTGCCAGCAGCCAAGCCCCAAATACGGGCCCTGGGGCCAACGTCCTGACTTTC; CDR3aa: CASSQAPNTGPGANVLTF
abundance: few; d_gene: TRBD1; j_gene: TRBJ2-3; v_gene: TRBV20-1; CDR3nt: TGCAGTGCTAGGGCACTACAGGGGGCGGCAGATACGCAGTATTTT; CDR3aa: CSARALQGAADTQYF
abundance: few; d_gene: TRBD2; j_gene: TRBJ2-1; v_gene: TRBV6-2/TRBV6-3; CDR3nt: TGTGCCAGCAGTAAGGTGACTAGCGGGAGTGATGAGCAGTTCTTC; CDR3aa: CASSKVTSGSDEQFF
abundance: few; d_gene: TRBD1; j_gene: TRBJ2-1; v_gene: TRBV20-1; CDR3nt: TGCAGTGAGACGTCTAAAGCGACAGGGGGATTTTTCAATGAGCAGTTCTTC; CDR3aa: CSETSKATGGFFNEQFF
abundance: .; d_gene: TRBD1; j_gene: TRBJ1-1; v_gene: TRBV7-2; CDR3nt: TGTGCCAGCAGCATCGACAGGGACAGCACTGAAGCTTTCTTT; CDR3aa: CASSIDRDSTEAFF
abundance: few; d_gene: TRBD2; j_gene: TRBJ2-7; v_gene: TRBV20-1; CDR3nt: TGCAGTGCTAGGGTCGGGACTAGTGTCTACGAGCAGTACTTC; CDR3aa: CSARVGTSVYEQYF
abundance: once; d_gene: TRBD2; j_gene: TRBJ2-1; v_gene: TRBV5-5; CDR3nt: TGTGCCAGCAGCTCCCGGGGACTAGCGGGAGTCTTTGGCAATGAGCAGTTCTTC; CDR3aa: CASSSRGLAGVFGNEQFF
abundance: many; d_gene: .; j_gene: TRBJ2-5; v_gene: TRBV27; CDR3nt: TGTGCCAGCAGCCACCGCCCCGGGGCCAAAGAGACCCAGTACTTC; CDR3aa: CASSHRPGAKETQYF
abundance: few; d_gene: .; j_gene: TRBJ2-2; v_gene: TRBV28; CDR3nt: TGTGCCAGCGGGGAGCGCACCGGGGAGCTGTTTTTT; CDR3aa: CASGERTGELFF
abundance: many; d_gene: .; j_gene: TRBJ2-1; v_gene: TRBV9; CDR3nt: TGTGCCAGCAGCGTATATGCTAGCGCGAGCTCCTACAATGAGCAGTTCTTC; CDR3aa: CASSVYASASSYNEQFF
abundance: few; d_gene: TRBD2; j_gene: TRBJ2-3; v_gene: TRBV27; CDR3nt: TGTGCCAGCAGTTTGGTTGCTAGCGGACCTGGAGTTACGCAGTATTTT; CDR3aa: CASSLVASGPGVTQYF
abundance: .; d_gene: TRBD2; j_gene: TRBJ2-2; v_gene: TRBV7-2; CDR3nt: TGTGCCAGCAGCTTAACTCGTGGCGGGAGTAACACCGGGGAGCTGTTTTTT; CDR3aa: CASSLTRGGSNTGELFF
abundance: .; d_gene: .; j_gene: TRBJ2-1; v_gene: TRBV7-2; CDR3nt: TGTGCCAGCAGCTTAGATCAGGGGCTAACCTCTGAGCAGTTCTTC; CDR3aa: CASSLDQGLTSEQFF
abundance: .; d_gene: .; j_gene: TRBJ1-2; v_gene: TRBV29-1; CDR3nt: TGCAGCGTCCTCCAGAGTCGGGGCTATGGCTACACCTTC; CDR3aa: CSVLQSRGYGYTF
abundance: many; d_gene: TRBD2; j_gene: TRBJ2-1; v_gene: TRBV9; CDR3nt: TGTGCCAGCAGCGTATCGACTAGCCGGAGAGGGGATGAGCAGTTCTTC; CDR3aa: CASSVSTSRRGDEQFF
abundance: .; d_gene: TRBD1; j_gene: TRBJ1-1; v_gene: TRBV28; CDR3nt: TGTGCCAGCAGTTTATTAACAGGGGGCACCACTGAAGCTTTCTTT; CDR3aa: CASSLLTGGTTEAFF